This TCR beta chain originates from a study of CD8 T cells in Susac syndrome. Study-wide points: It was acknowledged in the study that its TCR sequencing and HLA analysis involved a relatively small number of individuals.

Random hexamers primed reverse transcription of about 0.45 to 1 ug RNA. Multiplex immunoSEQ PCR targeted 54 Vbeta and 13 Jbeta TCR beta segments. TCRdb ran MiXCR on the immunoSEQ multiplex PCR reads and lists one entry per CDR3 protein. The sample contains approximately 190,000 distinct CDR3 sequences, roughly 96% of which appear only once. Concerning this clonotype: Antigen: not known.

Germline loops: CDR1 LGHDT, CDR2 YNNKEL (reference sequence). The CDR3 has 15 amino acids. V gave up 0 bases and J gave up 9 bases, with 15 bases separating them. The multiple sclerosis control group comprised treatment-naive patients with stable or active relapsing-remitting disease. The CD8+ and CD4+ T cells were isolated magnetically using a negative isolation approach, whereas the TEMRA cells were enriched by FACS. Sequences were obtained from CD4+ T cells from PBMCs. V is TRBV3-1 and J is TRBJ1-5; D unclear. This clonotype originated in a human donor with multiple sclerosis. The CDR3 nucleotides read TGTGCCAGCAGCCAAGATCCCGGCTCCCAGTGGCCCCAGCATTTT. The encoded protein is CASSQDPGSQWPQHF.